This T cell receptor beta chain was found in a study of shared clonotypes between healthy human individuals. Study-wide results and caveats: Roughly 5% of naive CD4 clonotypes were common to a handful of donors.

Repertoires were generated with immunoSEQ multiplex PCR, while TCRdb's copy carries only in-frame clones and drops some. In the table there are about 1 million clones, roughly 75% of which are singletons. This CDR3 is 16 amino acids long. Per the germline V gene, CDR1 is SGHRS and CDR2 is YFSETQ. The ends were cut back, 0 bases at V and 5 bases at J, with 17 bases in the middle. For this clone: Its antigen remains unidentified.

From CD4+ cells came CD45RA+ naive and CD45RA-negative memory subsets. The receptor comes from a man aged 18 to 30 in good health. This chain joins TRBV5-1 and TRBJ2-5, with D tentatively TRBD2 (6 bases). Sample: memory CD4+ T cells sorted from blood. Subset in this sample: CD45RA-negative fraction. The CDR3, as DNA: TGCGCCAGCAGCTTGGCCGGGCGGGGAGAAGGGGAGACCCAGTACTTC. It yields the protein CASSLAGRGEGETQYF.